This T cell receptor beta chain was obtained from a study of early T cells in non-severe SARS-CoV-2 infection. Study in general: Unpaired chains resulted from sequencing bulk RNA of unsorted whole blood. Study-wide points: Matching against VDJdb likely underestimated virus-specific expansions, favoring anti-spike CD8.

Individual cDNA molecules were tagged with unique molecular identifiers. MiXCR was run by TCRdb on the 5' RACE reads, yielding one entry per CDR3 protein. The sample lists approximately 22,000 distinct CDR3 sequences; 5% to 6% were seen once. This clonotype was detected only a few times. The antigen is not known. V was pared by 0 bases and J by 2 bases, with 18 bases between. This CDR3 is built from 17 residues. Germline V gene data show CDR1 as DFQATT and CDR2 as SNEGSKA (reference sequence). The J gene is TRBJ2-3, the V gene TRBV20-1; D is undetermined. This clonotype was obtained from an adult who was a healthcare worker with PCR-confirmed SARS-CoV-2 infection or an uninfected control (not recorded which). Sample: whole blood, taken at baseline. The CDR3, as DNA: TGCAGTGCTAGAGATCCAGGCGGCTACGACATCACAGATACGCAGTATTTT. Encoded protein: CSARDPGGYDITDTQYF.